A single sample gave rise to the 19 T cell receptor beta chains below, sequenced in a study of T cell repertoires in cytomegalovirus infection. Each CDR3 protein gets one entry after TCRdb re-called the reads with MiXCR. The sample lists around 740,000 distinct CDR3 sequences, approximately 40% occurring once. The material sequenced was PBMCs. These TCRs come from a human donor in good health (CMV status not recorded). Some clones in this sample may be carry-over from other donors' samples.

V usage is TRBV6-6 and J usage is TRBJ1-5; no clear D gene. This CDR3 has 13 residues. V was cut by 5 bases and J by 3 bases, with 8 bases left in between. Germline lookup yields CDR1 MNHNY and CDR2 SVGAGI (reference sequence). DNA for the CDR3: TGTGCCAGCAGTGTCCTCTTCAATCAGCCCCAGCATTTT. Translating gives CASSVLFNQPQHF.

This chain uses TRBV7-3 with TRBJ2-5; the match to TRBD2 covers 11 bases. After removal of 5 bases from V and 4 bases from J, the junction contained 9 bases not matched to a gene. The CDR3 has 16 residues. The germline V gene encodes CDR1 SGHTA and CDR2 FQGTGA. As DNA, the CDR3 is TGTGCCAGCAGCCTCTCACCCACTAGCGGGGGAGAGACCCAGTACTTC. It translates to CASSLSPTSGGETQYF.

The V call is TRBV6-6, the J call TRBJ1-2, with TRBD1 matching over 7 bases. The ends lost 11 bases at V and 8 bases at J; junction bases unmatched: 11. Germline V gene sequence: CDR1 MNHNY, CDR2 SVGAGI (reference sequence). The CDR3 has 12 amino acids. Here the CDR3 DNA reads TGTGCCCACGGACAGGCTCGGATGGGCTACACCTTC. Protein sequence: CAHGQARMGYTF.

This clonotype turned up a few times. The chain recombines TRBV11-2 with TRBJ1-3, with D maybe TRBD1 (6 bases). V lost 5 bases to trimming and J lost 2 bases, with 13 bases between them. This CDR3 spans 15 amino acids. Germline V gene data show CDR1 as SGHAT and CDR2 as FQNNGV. The CDR3 nucleotides are TGTGCCAGCAGCCAAACAGGGAACGCTGGAAACACCATATATTTT. Its translation is CASSQTGNAGNTIYF. The full variable domain, rest sourced from reference TRBV11-2 and TRBJ1-3, is EAGVAQSPRYKIIEKRQSVAFWCNPISGHATLYWYQQILGQGPKLLIQFQNNGVVDDSQLPKDRFSAERLKGVDSTLKIQPAKLEDSAVYLCASSQTGNAGNTIYFGEGSWLTVV.

This clonotype occurred a few times. J is TRBJ1-1 and V is TRBV28; TRBD1 matches at 8 bases. The CDR3 has 14 amino acids. V trimming: 11 bases; J trimming: 1 base; junction bases outside the gene matches: 9. Germline loops: CDR1 MDHEN, CDR2 SYDVKM. CDR3 sequence: CAGNRGGENTEAFF. CDR3 nucleotides: TGTGCCGGCAACAGGGGGGGGGAGAACACTGAAGCTTTCTTT.

This chain joins TRBV6-2 or TRBV6-3 and TRBJ1-1; possibly TRBD1 for D (5 bases). Trimming shortened V by 5 bases and J by 6 bases, and 19 bases separated the two germline ends. CDR1 and CDR2 from the germline V gene are MNHEY and SVGEGT. This CDR3 has 15 amino acids. CDR3 sequence (DNA): TGTGCCAGCAGTGAAATGAGGGCGCGGGGGGCTGAAGCTTTCTTT. This gives the protein CASSEMRARGAEAFF.

On this clonotype: The junction departs from germline at one end; a sequencing error may be responsible. V gene TRBV7-7 combines with J gene TRBJ2-5, with 9 bases aligning to TRBD2. Germline V gene data show CDR1 as SSHAT and CDR2 as FNYEAQ (reference sequence). CDR3 length equals 15 residues. The CDR3 loop reads CASSFGLAGRETQYF. The CDR3 region has the DNA TGTGCTAGCAGCTTTGGGCTAGCGGGGCGAGAGACCCAGTACTTC.

This clonotype has just one count. The V call is TRBV29-1, the J call TRBJ2-1, with 7 nucleotides matching TRBD2. The J segment lost 8 bases and the V segment lost 7 bases, leaving 14 bases of the junction unmatched. This CDR3 spans 14 amino acids. From germline, CDR1 is SQVTM and CDR2 ANQGSEA. CDR3 residues: CSAALGRVRDEQFF. The CDR3 DNA follows: TGCAGCGCTGCGTTAGGGAGGGTGCGAGATGAGCAGTTCTTC.

This chain joins TRBV29-1 and TRBJ1-2, with D possibly matching TRBD1 (5 bases). Germline V CDR1 and CDR2: SQVTM, ANQGSEA. V was cut by 7 bases and J by 6 bases, with 21 bases left in between. The CDR3 contains 14 residues. As DNA, the CDR3 is TGCAGCGCCCCACGAAACAGGTTTTCGGATGGCTACACCTTC. Encoded protein: CSAPRNRFSDGYTF. Looking up the rest from reference TRBV29-1 and TRBJ1-2 gives the full variable domain: SAVISQKPSRDICQRGTSLTIQCQVDSQVTMMFWYRQQPGQSLTLIATANQGSEATYESGFVIDKFPISRPNLTFSTLTVSNMSPEDSSIYLCSAPRNRFSDGYTFGSGTRLTVV.

This clonotype occurred a few times. The chain links TRBV28 to TRBJ1-6; 9 nucleotides agree with TRBD1. Germline V gene sequence: CDR1 MDHEN, CDR2 SYDVKM. Germline trimming cut 7 bases from V and 8 bases from J; bases unmatched to any gene: 9. The CDR3 length is 15 residues. The CDR3 DNA reads TGTGCCAGCAACAGGGGGGGACAGGGTCATTCACCCCTCCACTTT. The encoded protein is CASNRGGQGHSPLHF.

The sample holds many counts of this clonotype. The gene calls are TRBV7-9 and TRBJ2-2; possible D gene TRBD1, 6 bases. CDR3 length equals 17 residues. The germline gives CDR1 SEHNR, CDR2 FQNEAQ (reference sequence). The V end was cut by 6 bases, the J end by 6 bases, with 23 bases between. CDR3 region: CASSPTGRAYSPGELFF. The CDR3 bases are TGTGCCAGCAGTCCCACAGGGCGCGCATACTCTCCCGGGGAGCTGTTTTTT.

This clonotype was counted only a few times. V and J are TRBV19 and TRBJ1-6; 7 bases align to TRBD1. Unmatched junction bases numbered 4, after V lost 5 bases and J lost 9 bases. The CDR3 length is 13 residues. CDR1 LNHDA and CDR2 SQIVND come from the germline V gene (reference sequence). CDR3: CASSRDRVSPLHF. The CDR3 nucleotides are TGTGCCAGTAGTCGCGACAGGGTTTCACCCCTCCACTTT.

This clonotype was recorded a few times. The chain carries TRBV12-3 or TRBV12-4 and TRBJ1-5, with a possible D match to TRBD1 (5 bases). V lost 5 bases and J 4 bases, leaving 15 bases between the germline ends. The CDR3 consists of 15 residues. For the CDR3, the DNA is TGTGCCAGCAGTCTGGAGGGGTCTATAAATCAGCCCCAGCATTTT. It translates to CASSLEGSINQPQHF.

This clonotype has a single count. The chain combines TRBV19 with TRBJ2-7; D might be TRBD2 (7 bases). Germline V CDR1 and CDR2: LNHDA, SQIVND (reference sequence). This CDR3 comprises 14 residues. With 5 bases removed from V and 6 bases from J, the gap between germline ends came to 17 bases. CDR3 loop: CASSGGAVISEQYF. CDR3 nucleotides: TGTGCCAGTAGTGGGGGGGCCGTAATCTCCGAGCAGTACTTC.

The chain employs TRBV12-3 or TRBV12-4 and TRBJ1-1; D may be TRBD1 (5 bases). This CDR3 comprises 17 residues. V was cut by 0 bases and J by 5 bases, with 19 bases left in between. The CDR3 bases are TGTGCCAGCAGTTTAGCGCTAGGTGGCAGGGCGTCTACTGAAGCTTTCTTT. It codes for CASSLALGGRASTEAFF.

This clonotype appeared a few times. The rearrangement links TRBV6-1 to TRBJ2-1; TRBD2 matches at 9 bases. Germline V lookup: CDR1 MNHNS, CDR2 SASEGT. The V segment lost 6 bases and the J segment 0 bases; nucleotides outside the gene matches: 0. The CDR3 runs to 14 residues. CDR3 amino acids: CASRGLASYNEQFF. CDR3 nucleotides: TGTGCCAGCAGGGGACTAGCCTCCTACAATGAGCAGTTCTTC.

J is TRBJ1-1 and V is TRBV20-1, with TRBD1 as a possible D gene (5 bases). This CDR3 region has 14 residues. V was cut by 3 bases and J by 1 base, with 12 bases left in between. CDR1 is DFQATT, CDR2 SNEGSKA, per germline (reference sequence). CDR3: CSASRAGPNTEAFF. DNA for the CDR3: TGCAGTGCTAGCAGGGCAGGGCCGAACACTGAAGCTTTCTTT.

The chain links TRBV24-1 to TRBJ1-4; D is uncertain. The CDR3 is 16 residues long. V lost 2 bases and J lost 7, with 16 bases in between. Per germline, CDR1 KGHDR and CDR2 SFDVKD. The CDR3 region is CATSDSRQNGGEKLFF. The CDR3 DNA reads as TGTGCCACCAGTGATTCGCGACAAAACGGCGGTGAAAAACTGTTTTTT.

The chain carries TRBV6-1 and TRBJ2-1; TRBD1 is a possible D gene (6 bases). The CDR3 is made up of 14 amino acids. CDR1 and CDR2 (germline): MNHNS, SASEGT. Trimming cost V 3 bases and J 7 bases, with 13 bases left between them. As DNA, the CDR3 is TGTGCCAGCAGTGAGGAACAGGGTAAGAATGAGCAGTTCTTC. Translating it yields CASSEEQGKNEQFF.